These 21 T cell receptor beta chains were sequenced from one sample in a study of CD8 T cells in ankylosing spondylitis. TCRdb reanalysed the 5' RACE reads using MiXCR and keeps one entry per CDR3 protein. The table lists approximately 220,000 distinct CDR3 sequences, about a quarter of them singletons. What was sequenced was blood, either unsorted or a sorted T cell fraction (not recorded which). Source of these receptors: a male donor with ankylosing spondylitis or in good health (not recorded which).

The chain uses TRBV6-1 and TRBJ2-7; D tentatively reads TRBD1 or TRBD2 (5 bases each). The CDR3 runs to 14 residues. Germline CDR1 and CDR2: MNHNS and SASEGT. Trimming removed 5 bases from V and 7 bases from J, with 18 bases in between. CDR3 region: CASSPFGGVGEQYF. The CDR3 nucleotides read TGTGCCAGCAGTCCCTTTGGGGGAGTTGGGGAGCAGTACTTC.

The rearrangement joins TRBV5-1 to TRBJ2-3, with unresolved D. The CDR3 loop spans 14 amino acids. Trimming left V 1 base short and J 2 bases short, with 8 bases between. Germline V lookup: CDR1 SGHRS, CDR2 YFSETQ. The CDR3 spells CASSLTRFTDTQYF. The CDR3 bases are TGCGCCAGCAGCTTGACGCGTTTCACAGATACGCAGTATTTT.

The chain uses TRBV12-3 or TRBV12-4 and TRBJ2-7; D ambiguous. Trimming shortened V by 6 bases and J by 0 bases, and 15 bases separated the two germline ends. There are 15 residues in the CDR3. The CDR3 nucleotides are TGTGCCAGCAGCAGGACGGTGACTTCCTCCTACGAGCAGTACTTC. Its protein is CASSRTVTSSYEQYF.

This clonotype showed up many times. The rearrangement links TRBV29-1 to TRBJ2-1; the D gene could be TRBD1 or TRBD2 (6 bases each). Germline assignment: CDR1 SQVTM and CDR2 ANQGSEA. Trimming removed 8 bases at V and 3 bases at J, with 14 bases between. This CDR3 spans 13 amino acids. This CDR3 is CSYGRDNYNEQFF. CDR3 nucleotide sequence: TGCAGCTATGGGCGGGACAACTACAATGAGCAGTTCTTC.

This clonotype was observed a few times. This chain joins TRBV27 and TRBJ2-2; D is undetermined. Between the trimmed V and J ends, which lost 9 bases and 6 bases, there was a span of 8 bases. The CDR3 length is 11 residues. Germline-derived CDR1 and CDR2 are MNHEY and SMNVEV (reference sequence). CDR3 amino acids: CASKLAGELFF. CDR3 DNA sequence: TGTGCCAGTAAATTAGCCGGGGAGCTGTTTTTT.

This clonotype turned up a few times. The chain recombines TRBV7-2 with TRBJ1-5, with D perhaps matching TRBD1 (6 bases). Germline V gene lookup returns CDR1 SGHTA and CDR2 FQGNSA. Trimming stripped 7 bases from V and 6 bases from J, with 16 bases between. The CDR3 sequence is 14 residues long. As DNA, the CDR3 is TGTGCCAGCAACAACGGAGGGGGGGGTCAGCCCCAGCATTTT. Amino acids: CASNNGGGGQPQHF. Supplemented by reference TRBV7-2 and TRBJ1-5, the full variable domain reads GAGVSQSPSNKVTEKGKDVELRCDPISGHTALYWYRQSLGQGLEFLIYFQGNSAPDKSGLPSDRFSAERTGGSVSTLTIQRTQQEDSAVYLCASNNGGGGQPQHFGDGTRLSIL.

The chain is built from TRBV5-1 and TRBJ2-3; D could derive from TRBD1 or TRBD2 (5 bases each). The CDR3 has 14 amino acids. V lost 6 bases and J 2 bases, leaving 13 bases between the germline ends. Germline lookup yields CDR1 SGHRS and CDR2 YFSETQ. The CDR3: CASTSGTNTDTQYF. Here the CDR3 DNA reads TGCGCCAGCACCTCCGGGACGAACACAGATACGCAGTATTTT.

This clonotype was counted once. The chain uses TRBV20-1 and TRBJ2-7, with D unresolved. The germline gives CDR1 DFQATT, CDR2 SNEGSKA (reference sequence). V was trimmed by 0 bases and J by 0 bases, leaving 12 bases between them. The CDR3 length is 15 residues. CDR3 loop: CSARDPSASSYEQYF. The CDR3 nucleotides read TGCAGTGCTAGAGATCCCAGCGCCAGCTCCTACGAGCAGTACTTC.

The chain joins TRBV20-1 to TRBJ1-5; 7 bases are a match to TRBD1. The CDR3 has 15 residues. Germline CDR1 is DFQATT and CDR2 is SNEGSKA (reference sequence). V dropped 1 base and J dropped 7; count of bases not matched to a gene: 10. CDR3 nucleotides: TGCAGTGCTAGAGCGTCAACAGGGGCGGAACAGCCCCAGCATTTT. Translated, it gives CSARASTGAEQPQHF.

This clonotype was counted ten times or more. The CDR3 coding sequence is TGCAGTGCTAGAGGACCGACTAGCGGGAGTTGGAGTGAGCAGTTCTTC. Its protein product is CSARGPTSGSWSEQFF. The chain joins TRBV20-1 to TRBJ2-1; 12 bases fit TRBD2. The J segment lost 9 bases and the V segment lost 1 base, leaving 10 bases of the junction unmatched. Germline loops: CDR1 DFQATT, CDR2 SNEGSKA (reference sequence). There are 16 residues in the CDR3.

The chain carries TRBV10-3 and TRBJ2-1; the D gene is possibly TRBD2 (6 bases). Germline CDR1 ENHRY, CDR2 SYGVKD. Trimming removed 2 bases from V and 1 base from J, with 6 bases in between. The CDR3 is made up of 14 amino acids. CDR3 sequence reads: CAISESGSYNEQFF. The CDR3, as DNA: TGTGCCATCAGTGAGAGCGGGTCCTACAATGAGCAGTTCTTC.

This clonotype showed up just once. V and J are TRBV6-1 and TRBJ2-3; 8 nucleotides match TRBD1. Germline-derived CDR1 and CDR2 are MNHNS and SASEGT. The length of the CDR3 is 14 residues. V lost 7 bases, J lost 1 base, and 4 bases stayed unmatched. In DNA form, the CDR3 reads TGTGCCAGCAACCTGGACAGGGGCACAGATACGCAGTATTTT. The encoded protein is CASNLDRGTDTQYF.

The gene calls are TRBV20-1 and TRBJ1-6, with 10 bases lining up with TRBD1. V was pared by 2 bases and J by 6 bases, with 7 bases of the junction left unmatched. Germline lookup yields CDR1 DFQATT and CDR2 SNEGSKA (reference sequence). The CDR3 extends over 16 amino acids. The CDR3 DNA reads as TGCAGTGCTAGATTTTGGGACAGGGGTGTTAATTCACCCCTCCACTTT. Translated, it gives CSARFWDRGVNSPLHF.

This clonotype was seen a handful of times. This chain joins TRBV7-2 and TRBJ2-7; weak D call: TRBD2 (6 bases). This CDR3 is built from 13 residues. Germline values: CDR1 SGHTA, CDR2 FQGNSA. The V gene lost 5 bases and the J gene lost 9 bases, with 17 bases spanning the gap. CDR3 in DNA: TGTGCCAGCAGCCCGGGACTTCTCCTCGGGCAGTACTTC. This encodes CASSPGLLLGQYF.

The rearrangement links TRBV29-1 to TRBJ2-1; 7 bases are shared with TRBD2. This CDR3 has 14 amino acids. CDR1 is SQVTM and CDR2 is ANQGSEA in the germline V gene. The J segment lost 5 bases and the V segment lost 2 bases, leaving 6 bases of the junction unmatched. The CDR3: CSVEQGTKNNEQFF. CDR3 coding DNA: TGCAGCGTTGAACAAGGGACTAAGAACAATGAGCAGTTCTTC.

This clonotype was counted ten times or more. J is TRBJ2-3 and V is TRBV6-2 or TRBV6-3, with 13 nucleotides matching TRBD2. The germline gives CDR1 MNHEY, CDR2 SVGEGT. The CDR3 spans 18 residues. Unmatched junction bases numbered 10, after V lost 6 bases and J lost 1 base. This CDR3 is CASSPGLAGVVGTDTQYF. As DNA, the CDR3 is TGTGCCAGCAGCCCAGGACTAGCGGGAGTTGTCGGCACAGATACGCAGTATTTT.

This clonotype showed up many times. The chain carries TRBV28 and TRBJ1-6; no clear D gene. The CDR3 loop spans 13 amino acids. Germline CDR1 MDHEN, CDR2 SYDVKM. The V end was cut by 8 bases, the J end by 11 bases, with 16 bases between. CDR3 residues: CASSPPQLTPLHF. CDR3 in DNA: TGTGCCAGCTCCCCCCCTCAACTGACACCCCTCCACTTT.

This clonotype has a count of ten or more. The CDR3 nucleotides read TGTGCCAGCAGCTTAGCGAGCAGGCAGGGCTACACCTTC. Translated, it gives CASSLASRQGYTF. The chain is built from TRBV7-2 and TRBJ1-2; no firm D call. In germline, CDR1 is SGHTA, CDR2 FQGNSA. This CDR3 contains 13 residues. The V end was cut by 0 bases, the J end by 8 bases, with 10 bases between.

CDR3 loop: CASSVDGAGKETQYF. Here the CDR3 DNA reads TGTGCCAGCAGCGTAGACGGAGCGGGAAAAGAGACCCAGTACTTC. This chain joins TRBV9 and TRBJ2-5, with 7 bases that match TRBD2. Germline V gene lookup returns CDR1 SGDLS and CDR2 YYNGEE. V gave up 0 bases and J gave up 3 bases; unmatched junction bases: 5. The CDR3 has 15 residues. Based on the CDR3 plus reference TRBV9 and TRBJ2-5, the full variable domain is DSGVTQTPKHLITATGQRVTLRCSPRSGDLSVYWYQQSLDQGLQFLIQYYNGEERAKGNILERFSAQQFPDLHSELNLSSLELGDSALYFCASSVDGAGKETQYFGPGTRLLVL.

The V gene is TRBV9, the J gene TRBJ2-7; unclear D gene. CDR1 SGDLS and CDR2 YYNGEE come from the germline V gene. Trimming took 4 bases from V and 0 from J, leaving 14 bases between them. This CDR3 is 15 amino acids long. CDR3: CASSPQQLNSYEQYF. The CDR3 bases are TGTGCCAGCAGCCCTCAACAGCTTAACTCCTACGAGCAGTACTTC.

The chain has TRBV29-1 and TRBJ2-5; D remains unclear. V gave up 3 bases and J gave up 5 bases, with 10 bases separating them. The CDR3 loop spans 12 amino acids. Looked up from germline, CDR1 is SQVTM and CDR2 is ANQGSEA. CDR3 region: CSVDQFSETQYF. DNA for the CDR3: TGCAGCGTTGACCAGTTTTCTGAGACCCAGTACTTC.